This section outlines one TCR beta chain sequence together with its context. This clonotype was observed many times. Its antigen target is currently unknown. No clone much larger than this one lies a single base away; base qualities are absent. To prepare the library, 5' RACE was applied. Sequencing was carried out with an Illumina MiSeq. Clones were called with MiXCR by TCRdb after fastp trimmed the public reads at Q25, and only in-frame beta chains were retained. Rows merge per CDR3 protein into single entries with the most common DNA and genes. Here the sample has about 53,000 distinct CDR3 sequences; roughly 15% occur a single time. The ten largest clones capture 16% of the sample. This entry belongs to a study of T cells of healthy individuals (dated by TCRdb to the late 2010s). Germline trimming amounts to 6 bases on V and 5 bases on J, with 10 as the count of junction bases outside the gene matches. The germline V gene (reference sequence) yields DFQATT for CDR1 and SNEGSKA for CDR2. From the cysteine through the phenylalanine, the CDR3 covers 15 amino acids. Only the CDR3 portion is preserved as DNA: 45 bases, with reading frame beginning at the first base.

This receptor chain uses TRBV20-1 and TRBJ2-3, with 11 junctional bases fitting TRBD2. The receptor comes from a human donor in good health. The DNA sequence is TGCAGTGCACCCGTTAGCGGGGGGGCAATAGATACGCAGTATTTT. Its protein is CSAPVSGGAIDTQYF.